The rows below give T cell receptor beta chains drawn from one sample of a study of blood T cell repertoires in COVID-19. Profiling relied on immunoSEQ multiplex PCR, and the TCRdb table lists in-frame clones only, not all of them. Among more than 300,000 clones listed, 80% to 85% were seen once. The sequenced sample was PBMCs or T cells enriched from blood (not recorded which). The source is a woman aged 45-59 years who had recovered from COVID-19. CDR3s include the opening cysteine and the closing phenylalanine or tryptophan. Fields, in order: J gene, clone size, V gene, D gene, CDR3 protein, CDR3 DNA. The D gene is left open where the match is weak. The size of a clone is reported for some rows only, either as once, few or many, or as a class for expanded clones.

TRBJ2-6 NA TRBV9 NA CASSGAWSGANVLTF TGTGCCAGCAGCGGGGCCTGGTCTGGGGCCAACGTCCTGACTTTC
TRBJ1-4 few TRBV7-2 NA CASSSEGVTNEKLFF TGTGCCAGCAGCTCCGAAGGGGTTACTAATGAAAAACTGTTTTTT
TRBJ2-5 NA TRBV6-5 NA CASVPSSGQETQYF TGTGCCAGCGTCCCGAGCAGCGGGCAAGAGACCCAGTACTTC
TRBJ1-2 NA TRBV7-8 TRBD1 CASSLFLDRGSLYGYTF TGTGCCAGCAGCTTATTCCTGGACAGGGGGTCCCTCTATGGCTACACCTTC
TRBJ1-6 NA TRBV7-8 TRBD1 CASSVSGQGSLSPLHF TGTGCCAGCAGCGTGTCAGGACAGGGAAGCCTTTCACCCCTCCACTTT
TRBJ2-7 NA TRBV18 TRBD1 CASSPGPDRGQFAYEQYF TGTGCCAGCTCACCGGGACCAGACAGGGGGCAGTTTGCCTACGAGCAGTACTTC
TRBJ1-1 NA TRBV5-5 TRBD1 CASSRGQSLTKAFF TGTGCCAGCAGCCGGGGACAGAGCCTAACCAAAGCTTTCTTT
TRBJ1-1 NA TRBV21-1 NA CASSKKRPGTRNTEAFF TGTGCCAGCAGCAAAAAGAGGCCCGGGACAAGGAACACTGAAGCTTTCTTT
TRBJ2-1 few TRBV14 NA CASSQGFGEQFF TGTGCCAGCAGCCAAGGGTTTGGCGAGCAGTTCTTC
TRBJ1-1 NA TRBV7-8 NA CASSSYRFQNTEAFF TGTGCCAGCAGCTCCTACCGTTTTCAGAACACTGAAGCTTTCTTT
TRBJ2-2 NA TRBV7-9 TRBD2 CASSSRLADLFANTGELFF TGTGCCAGCAGCTCAAGACTAGCGGATCTCTTCGCGAACACCGGGGAGCTGTTTTTT
TRBJ2-3 NA TRBV11-2 TRBD2 CASSLAPLAGGTDTQYF TGTGCCAGCAGCTTAGCTCCCCTAGCGGGGGGCACAGATACGCAGTATTTT
TRBJ1-4 NA TRBV2 TRBD1 CASSEARPGQGGGKLFF TGTGCCAGCAGTGAAGCGCGCCCGGGACAGGGTGGAGGAAAACTGTTTTTT
TRBJ2-5 NA TRBV19 NA CASSAPTRGPAQTQYF TGTGCCAGTAGCGCCCCGACTAGAGGGCCCGCCCAGACCCAGTACTTC
TRBJ1-5 NA TRBV3-1/TRBV3-2 NA CASSSLEGGGNQPQHF TGTGCCAGCAGCTCCCTCGAGGGCGGAGGCAATCAGCCCCAGCATTTT
TRBJ1-3 NA TRBV9 NA CASSDRLTVDPDTIYF TGTGCCAGCAGCGACCGACTCACGGTTGACCCCGACACCATATATTTT
TRBJ2-1 NA TRBV3-1/TRBV3-2 TRBD2 CASSQPLAGGDNEQFF TGTGCCAGCAGCCAACCCCTAGCGGGGGGTGACAATGAGCAGTTCTTC
TRBJ1-5 NA TRBV11-2 NA CASSLDGDPNQPQHF TGTGCCAGCAGCTTAGATGGAGATCCCAATCAGCCCCAGCATTTT
TRBJ2-4 NA TRBV27 TRBD1 CASSFGTGKNIQYF TGTGCCAGCAGTTTCGGGACAGGGAAAAACATTCAGTACTTC
TRBJ2-6 NA TRBV6-1 TRBD1 CASSGADRAQTRNVLTF TGTGCCAGCAGTGGGGCTGACAGGGCCCAAACTCGAAACGTCCTGACTTTC
TRBJ2-2 NA TRBV9 TRBD1 CASSVGGRRGTGGTGELFF TGTGCCAGCAGCGTAGGTGGGAGACGAGGGACAGGGGGGACCGGGGAGCTGTTTTTT
TRBJ1-2 NA TRBV7-6 NA CASSGENYGYTF TGTGCCAGCAGCGGAGAGAACTATGGCTACACCTTC
TRBJ1-3 NA TRBV5-4 TRBD1 CASTGGQERSSGNTIYF TGTGCCAGCACCGGAGGACAGGAACGATCCTCTGGAAACACCATATATTTT
TRBJ1-1 NA TRBV14 TRBD1 CASSQYRQGNTEAFF TGTGCCAGCAGCCAGTACAGACAGGGAAACACTGAAGCTTTCTTT
TRBJ2-2 NA TRBV4-1 TRBD2 CASGLALFTGELFF TGCGCCAGCGGACTAGCGTTATTCACCGGGGAGCTGTTTTTT
TRBJ1-1 NA TRBV27 TRBD1 CASSFSWTGLNTEAFF TGTGCCAGCAGTTTCTCTTGGACAGGCCTGAACACTGAAGCTTTCTTT
TRBJ1-1 NA TRBV5-6 TRBD1 CASSLDTGVGTEAFF TGTGCCAGCAGCTTAGATACAGGGGTTGGGACTGAAGCTTTCTTT
TRBJ1-4 NA TRBV9 NA CASSVTGRVNEKLFF TGTGCCAGCAGCGTTACAGGGAGGGTGAACGAAAAACTGTTTTTT
TRBJ1-1 NA TRBV7-8 NA CASSLIAPGGTGNTEAFF TGTGCCAGCAGCTTGATTGCCCCAGGCGGAACAGGGAACACTGAAGCTTTCTTT
TRBJ2-2 NA TRBV19 TRBD2 CASSISLAGADTGELFF TGTGCCAGTAGTATATCGCTAGCGGGAGCGGACACCGGGGAGCTGTTTTTT
TRBJ1-1 few TRBV3-1/TRBV3-2 NA CASSPRQDEAFF TGTGCCAGCAGCCCGCGACAGGATGAAGCTTTCTTT
TRBJ1-3 NA TRBV6-5 NA CASSYSSDHSGNTIYF TGTGCCAGCAGTTACTCGTCAGATCACTCTGGAAACACCATATATTTT
TRBJ2-7 NA TRBV29-1 TRBD1 CSVTGTGTSYEQYF TGCAGCGTTACCGGGACAGGGACCTCCTACGAGCAGTACTTC
TRBJ2-3 NA TRBV3-1/TRBV3-2 TRBD2 CASSQLGTSGVSTDTQYF TGTGCCAGCAGCCAATTGGGGACTAGCGGGGTTAGCACAGATACGCAGTATTTT
TRBJ1-5 NA TRBV10-3 NA CATTRGSNAGPQHF TGTGCCACGACGCGGGGGTCAAACGCGGGGCCCCAGCATTTT
TRBJ2-3 NA TRBV27 NA CASSGIAGTRIISTDTQYF TGTGCCAGCAGTGGGATCGCAGGGACTCGAATCATTAGCACAGATACGCAGTATTTT
TRBJ2-1 NA TRBV7-2 NA CASSLAENNEQFF TGTGCCAGCAGCTTAGCGGAGAACAATGAGCAGTTCTTC
TRBJ1-1 NA TRBV9 NA CASSQLGNRVRAEAFF TGTGCCAGCAGCCAATTAGGGAACAGGGTGCGGGCTGAAGCTTTCTTT
TRBJ1-4 few TRBV5-1 NA CASRGAVRTNEKLFF TGCGCCAGCAGAGGGGCGGTGCGCACTAATGAAAAACTGTTTTTT
TRBJ1-3 few TRBV5-1 NA CASRKGLGTIYF TGCGCCAGCAGAAAGGGGTTGGGCACCATATATTTT
TRBJ2-3 few TRBV7-9 NA CASSLNGVSTDTQYF TGTGCCAGCAGCTTAAACGGGGTTAGCACAGATACGCAGTATTTT
TRBJ2-7 NA TRBV6-5 NA CASNPSWTAYEQYF TGTGCCAGCAATCCATCATGGACAGCCTACGAGCAGTACTTC
TRBJ2-2 NA TRBV19 NA CASSIGSPQGSGELFF TGTGCCAGTAGTATAGGATCCCCCCAGGGTTCGGGGGAGCTGTTTTTT
TRBJ2-3 NA TRBV5-4 NA CASSLARGRTDTQYF TGTGCCAGCAGCTTGGCGCGGGGCCGCACAGATACGCAGTATTTT
TRBJ1-1 NA TRBV5-1 NA CASSLSPSEAFF TGCGCCAGCAGCTTGTCTCCGTCTGAAGCTTTCTTT
TRBJ1-3 NA TRBV7-9 TRBD1 CASSWGGTGDTISGNTIYF TGTGCCAGCAGCTGGGGGGGGACAGGGGATACCATCTCTGGAAACACCATATATTTT
TRBJ1-2 NA TRBV29-1 NA CSVDAENYGYTF TGCAGCGTTGACGCGGAGAACTATGGCTACACCTTC
TRBJ2-1 NA TRBV5-6 NA CASSPIAGAGEQFF TGTGCCAGCAGCCCGATTGCGGGGGCAGGTGAGCAGTTCTTC
TRBJ2-7 few TRBV5-5 TRBD2 CASSLRTSGSYEQYF TGTGCCAGCAGCCTCCGGACTAGCGGATCCTACGAGCAGTACTTC
TRBJ2-3 once TRBV11-2 NA CASSPNPTFLSHTDTQYF TGTGCCAGCAGCCCAAACCCGACTTTCCTGAGTCACACAGATACGCAGTATTTT